The clone carrying this TCR beta chain was picked up many times. What it recognizes is unknown. The sample is drawn from a study of tumor-infiltrating lymphocytes in primary liver carcinoma. Background on the study: Participating patients were men and women between 30 and 69 years old. Findings and caveats of the study: Overlap between tumor regions exceeded overlap of tumor with adjacent tissue or blood. Representation across all five tumor regions was limited to only about 7-24% of top clones.

From roughly 18-30 mg of unsorted bulk tissue, DNA and RNA were co-extracted together. This CDR3 has 12 amino acids. CDR1 MNHNY and CDR2 SVGAGI come from the germline V gene (reference sequence). V was trimmed by 5 bases and J by 0 bases, leaving 4 bases between them. TCR beta cDNA came from roughly 550 ng total RNA, primed with a constant-region primer. Libraries of TCR beta came from three nested multiplex PCR rounds with slightly modified ARM-PCR. TRBV1-TRBV30 forward primers and a C-beta reverse primer were used in the first two PCR rounds, which each ran for 10 cycles. TCRdb analysed the multiplex PCR reads with MiXCR anew, one entry per CDR3 protein. In the table there are about 54,000 distinct CDR3 sequences, 60% to 75% of which are singletons.

Sequencing used liver tumor tissue from sampling region 2. Subset of the sample: tumor region T2, inferior pole. V gene TRBV6-6 combines with J gene TRBJ2-5; D unclear. The receptor comes from a man in his forties with primary liver carcinoma and hepatitis B virus infection. DNA of the CDR3: TGTGCCAGCAGTCTGAACCAAGAGACCCAGTACTTC. The encoded protein is CASSLNQETQYF.